Listed here are 27 T cell receptor beta chains from one sample, sequenced in a study of spatial heterogeneity in lung cancer. The time point here: sample taken at primary tumor resection. Unsorted whole RNA samples from tumor, nontumor lung or frozen PBMC were sequenced. TCRdb recomputed calls from the 5' RACE reads with MiXCR, one row per CDR3 protein. The sample lists 5,000 or so distinct CDR3 sequences; about 17% were seen once. The source was normal lung tissue next to the tumor, collected at surgery. The receptors were sampled from a male donor with early-stage non-small cell lung cancer.

This clonotype rates as medium-sized. V usage is TRBV6-5 and J usage is TRBJ1-5; D remains ambiguous. The V gene's germline CDR1 is MNHEY and CDR2 SVGAGI. CDR3 length: 14 residues. V was cut by 0 bases and J by 3 bases, with 6 bases left in between. CDR3 sequence reads: CASSYSANNQPQHF. In DNA form, the CDR3 reads TGTGCCAGCAGTTACTCGGCCAACAATCAGCCCCAGCATTTT.

In its sample, this clonotype was seen many times. The genes are TRBV5-4 and TRBJ2-2; D is ambiguous. Trimming stripped 4 bases from V and 6 bases from J, with 19 bases between. This CDR3 comprises 16 residues. The germline gives CDR1 SGHNT, CDR2 YYREEE (reference sequence). CDR3 region: CASSPPGNAYSGELFF. CDR3 sequence (DNA): TGTGCCAGCAGCCCCCCAGGAAACGCGTACTCCGGGGAGCTGTTTTTT.

J is TRBJ1-5 and V is TRBV7-9, with D hard to call. V was shortened by 1 base and J by 4 bases, with 11 bases between the two germline ends. Germline V lookup: CDR1 SEHNR, CDR2 FQNEAQ (reference sequence). This CDR3 is 15 amino acids long. The CDR3 DNA sequence: TGTGCCAGCAGCTTAGGGATGTCGGGAAATCAGCCCCAGCATTTT. The encoded protein is CASSLGMSGNQPQHF.

This CDR3 reads CASIRTGATGELFF. CDR3 DNA: TGTGCCAGCATTCGGACAGGGGCCACCGGGGAGCTGTTTTTT. The chain joins TRBV11-2 to TRBJ2-2, with 9 bases that match TRBD1. This CDR3 region has 14 residues. Germline V lookup: CDR1 SGHAT, CDR2 FQNNGV. J lost 4 bases, V lost 7 bases, and 4 bases had no gene match.

This clonotype was seen repeatedly, ten times or more. This chain links TRBV2 with TRBJ2-7; TRBD2 agrees at 7 bases. Germline V gives CDR1 SNHLY, CDR2 FYNNEI. This CDR3 region has 16 residues. J was trimmed by 5 bases and V by 5 bases; bases with no gene match: 15. CDR3 coding DNA: TGTGCCAGCAGTAGGGCTATAGCGGGCTCTCGCCACGAGCAGTACTTC. This codes for CASSRAIAGSRHEQYF.

The rearrangement links TRBV19 to TRBJ2-6; D is possibly TRBD2 (6 bases). CDR1 is LNHDA, CDR2 SQIVND, per germline (reference sequence). The CDR3 spans 15 residues. The V end lost 7 bases, the J end lost 0 bases, and 10 bases lay between the germline ends. The CDR3: CASMGGDSGANVLTF. The CDR3 DNA reads as TGTGCCAGTATGGGGGGAGACTCTGGGGCCAACGTCCTGACTTTC.

In its sample, this clonotype ranks as medium-sized. The V and J genes are TRBV10-3 and TRBJ2-7; 9 bases are a match to TRBD1. CDR1 is ENHRY and CDR2 is SYGVKD in the germline V gene. With 7 bases clipped from V and 7 bases from J, the junction kept 8 bases outside the gene matches. There are 13 residues in the CDR3. This CDR3 is CAINNDRGREQYF. The CDR3 DNA reads TGTGCCATCAACAACGACAGGGGGAGGGAGCAGTACTTC.

The chain employs TRBV6-4 and TRBJ2-5; D is ambiguous. Germline V gene lookup returns CDR1 MRHNA and CDR2 SNTAGT. The CDR3 runs 13 residues. Trimming shortened V by 3 bases and J by 2 bases, and 7 bases separated the two germline ends. The DNA for the CDR3 is TGTGCCAGCAGTGATCGTCCTCAAGAGACCCAGTACTTC. It encodes CASSDRPQETQYF.

Relative to its sample, this clonotype is medium-sized. This rearrangement joins TRBV7-8 to TRBJ2-1; 9 positions agree with TRBD2. Trimming cost V 1 base and J 8 bases; bases outside gene matches: 18. CDR1 is SGHVS and CDR2 is FQNEAQ in the germline V gene. The CDR3 is 19 residues long. This CDR3 reads CASSLESFSGRNPQYEQFF. CDR3 coding DNA: TGTGCCAGCAGCTTAGAAAGCTTTAGCGGGAGAAACCCTCAATATGAGCAGTTCTTC.

Sample share makes this clonotype medium-sized. The chain has TRBV2 and TRBJ1-2, with 7 bases fitting TRBD1. The trim removed 6 bases at V and 2 bases at J, leaving 9 bases unmatched. Looked up from germline, CDR1 is SNHLY and CDR2 is FYNNEI. The CDR3 extends over 15 amino acids. This CDR3 reads CASRQAATGNYGYTF. The CDR3 bases are TGTGCCAGCAGGCAGGCGGCGACAGGGAACTATGGCTACACCTTC.

Only one count was recorded for this clonotype. CDR3 in amino acids: CASGMGTEAFF. In nucleotides, the CDR3 is TGTGCCAGCGGGATGGGCACTGAAGCTTTCTTT. V usage is TRBV6-2 or TRBV6-3 and J usage is TRBJ1-1; no definite D call. The CDR3 contains 11 residues. Germline V CDR1 and CDR2: MNHEY, SVGEGT. V lost 8 bases and J 4 bases, leaving 8 bases between the germline ends.

The V gene is TRBV29-1, the J gene TRBJ2-3; 9 bases match TRBD2. The J segment lost 2 bases and the V segment lost 4 bases, leaving 4 bases of the junction unmatched. Per the germline V gene, CDR1 is SQVTM and CDR2 is ANQGSEA. This CDR3 has 14 residues. The CDR3 DNA sequence: TGCAGCGTTGCAGCTAGCGGGGTCACAGATACGCAGTATTTT. It codes for CSVAASGVTDTQYF.

This clonotype was observed a few times. This sequence joins TRBV7-6 and TRBJ2-5, with D unresolved. The V gene's germline CDR1 is SGHVS and CDR2 FNYEAQ. There are 11 residues in the CDR3. The V gene lost 2 bases and the J gene lost 2 bases, with 0 bases spanning the gap. The CDR3 region is CASSLQETQYF. The DNA for the CDR3 is TGTGCCAGCAGCTTACAAGAGACCCAGTACTTC.

This CDR3 reads CASSLTSSGARDTQYF. CDR3 DNA sequence: TGTGCCAGCAGCCTCACCTCTAGCGGGGCCCGAGATACGCAGTATTTT. The chain is built from TRBV4-2 and TRBJ2-3; 9 nucleotides align to TRBD2. The germline V gene has CDR1 LGHNA and CDR2 YNFKEQ. The CDR3 totals 16 residues. The junction had 10 bases not matched to a gene; V was cut back by 4 bases and J by 5 bases.

In this sample, this clonotype turned up many times. The rearrangement uses TRBV9 and TRBJ1-3; the D is unclear. There are 14 residues in the CDR3. V lost 0 bases and J lost 4, with 8 bases in between. The V gene's germline CDR1 is SGDLS and CDR2 YYNGEE. For the CDR3, the DNA is TGTGCCAGCAGCGTAGATGAGCCAGGAAACACCATATATTTT. Its protein product is CASSVDEPGNTIYF.

This clonotype is labeled as medium-sized. The CDR3 reads CASSLYSTDTQYF. CDR3 DNA sequence: TGTGCCAGCAGTTTATACTCCACAGATACGCAGTATTTT. The rearrangement joins TRBV28 to TRBJ2-3; D unresolved. Germline V lookup: CDR1 MDHEN, CDR2 SYDVKM. CDR3 size: 13 residues. Trimming took off 1 base at V and 2 bases at J, with 4 bases between the two ends.

This chain uses TRBV7-9 with TRBJ1-2; D is unresolved. Looked up from germline, CDR1 is SEHNR and CDR2 is FQNEAQ (reference sequence). The CDR3 has 12 residues. The V end was cut by 2 bases, the J end by 7 bases, with 8 bases between. CDR3 DNA: TGTGCCAGCAGCTTAAGCAGATTTGGCTACACCTTC. Translating it yields CASSLSRFGYTF.

The chain employs TRBV6-1 and TRBJ2-1, with D hard to call. This CDR3 has 12 residues. Germline V gives CDR1 MNHNS, CDR2 SASEGT. The V gene lost 8 bases and the J gene lost 5 bases, with 10 bases spanning the gap. CDR3 protein: CASSRMNNEQFF. The CDR3 coding sequence is TGTGCCAGCTCGCGGATGAACAATGAGCAGTTCTTC.

In this sample, this clonotype is medium-sized. The chain has TRBV3-1 and TRBJ2-7; D unclear. Germline lookup yields CDR1 LGHDT and CDR2 YNNKEL (reference sequence). The CDR3 covers 13 residues. V dropped 4 bases and J dropped 2 bases, with 9 bases sitting between them. In nucleotides, the CDR3 is TGTGCCAGCAGCCCCGACGAGACCTACGAGCAGTACTTC. As protein: CASSPDETYEQYF.

This clonotype was counted a few times. The V call is TRBV7-2, the J call TRBJ2-1; D assignment may be TRBD1 or TRBD2 (5 bases each). The V end lost 4 bases, the J end lost 12 bases, and 22 bases lay between the germline ends. CDR3 length: 15 residues. Germline assignment: CDR1 SGHTA and CDR2 FQGNSA. The CDR3 spells CASSSVTGTKKGQFF. The CDR3 bases are TGTGCCAGCAGCTCCGTCACCGGGACCAAAAAGGGGCAGTTCTTC.

This clonotype is termed medium-sized. The CDR3 DNA follows: TGCAGCGTTCCGATGCGCGGATTCAACACTGAAGCTTTCTTT. This translates into CSVPMRGFNTEAFF. The rearrangement uses TRBV29-1 and TRBJ1-1, with D hard to call. The ends were cut back, 5 bases at V and 2 bases at J, with 15 bases in the middle. The CDR3 totals 14 residues. Germline CDR1 is SQVTM and CDR2 is ANQGSEA.

The chain has TRBV27 and TRBJ1-2, with D hard to call. The CDR3 contains 12 residues. The germline V and J ends were trimmed by 6 bases and 9 bases, with 14 bases remaining between them. The germline gives CDR1 MNHEY, CDR2 SMNVEV (reference sequence). The CDR3, as DNA: TGTGCCAGCAGGACGGCCGTTGGTAGCTACACCTTC. It codes for CASRTAVGSYTF.

This clonotype is judged medium-sized (0.01 to 0.1%). The chain has TRBV6-5 and TRBJ2-7, with D perhaps matching TRBD1 (5 bases). Germline-derived CDR1 and CDR2 are MNHEY and SVGAGI. This CDR3 comprises 15 residues. The V end was cut by 0 bases, the J end by 5 bases, with 14 bases between. The CDR3 nucleotides read TGTGCCAGCAGTTACTCGGCAGGGTGGTCCCACGAGCAGTACTTC. Its protein is CASSYSAGWSHEQYF.

This clonotype is deemed medium-sized. The chain has TRBV6-6 and TRBJ1-5; 9 bases align to TRBD1. Germline V gives CDR1 MNHNY, CDR2 SVGAGI (reference sequence). Losses at the gene ends were 6 bases for V and 4 bases for J; bases not matched to a gene: 1. CDR3 length equals 13 residues. The CDR3 here is CASRGTGNQPQHF. The CDR3 DNA is TGTGCCAGCAGGGGGACAGGGAATCAGCCCCAGCATTTT.

This clonotype has just one count. The chain carries TRBV3-1 and TRBJ2-5, with 10 nucleotides matching TRBD2. CDR1 and CDR2 from the germline V gene are LGHDT and YNNKEL (reference sequence). The CDR3 contains 16 residues. V lost 7 bases to trimming and J lost 1 base; unmatched junction nucleotides: 9. CDR3 region: CASTRLAGAPQETQYF. For the CDR3, the DNA is TGTGCCAGCACCCGGCTAGCGGGAGCCCCCCAAGAGACCCAGTACTTC.

CDR3 coding DNA: TGTGCCAGCAGCCCCGGGCCACTAGCGGCGGGGGCACGGAGGGATACGCAGTATTTT. Protein sequence: CASSPGPLAAGARRDTQYF. J is TRBJ2-3 and V is TRBV11-2; TRBD2 aligns across 8 bases. The CDR3 extends over 19 amino acids. The germline gives CDR1 SGHAT, CDR2 FQNNGV. J lost 6 bases, V lost 5 bases, and 22 bases had no gene match.

By sample share, this clonotype is medium-sized. This chain links TRBV7-2 with TRBJ2-3, with D possibly being TRBD2 (5 bases). CDR1 and CDR2 from the germline V gene are SGHTA and FQGNSA. This CDR3 region has 14 residues. V shed 1 base and J shed 9 bases, with 14 bases lying between them. CDR3 DNA sequence: TGTGCCAGCAGCTTAGGGACTGCTCTTTACACGCAGTATTTT. This codes for CASSLGTALYTQYF.